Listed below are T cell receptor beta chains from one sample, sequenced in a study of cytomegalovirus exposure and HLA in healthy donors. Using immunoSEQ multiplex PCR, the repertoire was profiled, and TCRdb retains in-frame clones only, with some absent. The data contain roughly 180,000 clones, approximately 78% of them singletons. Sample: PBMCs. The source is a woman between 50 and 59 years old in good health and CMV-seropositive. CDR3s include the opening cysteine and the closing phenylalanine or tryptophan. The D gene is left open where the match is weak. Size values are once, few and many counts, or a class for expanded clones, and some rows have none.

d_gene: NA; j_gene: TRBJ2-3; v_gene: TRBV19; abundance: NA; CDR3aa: CASSIKRLTDTQYF; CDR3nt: TGTGCCAGTAGTATAAAAAGACTGACAGATACGCAGTATTTT
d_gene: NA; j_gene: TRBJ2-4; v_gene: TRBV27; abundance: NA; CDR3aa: CASSPGHGLAKNIQYF; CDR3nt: TGTGCCAGCAGTCCGGGACACGGGTTAGCCAAAAACATTCAGTACTTC
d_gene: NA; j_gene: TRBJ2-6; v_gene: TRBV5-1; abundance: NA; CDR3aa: CASSFGQSGANVLTF; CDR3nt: TGCGCCAGCAGCTTCGGACAGTCTGGGGCCAACGTCCTGACTTTC
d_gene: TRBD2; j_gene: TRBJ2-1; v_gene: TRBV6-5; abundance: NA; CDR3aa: CASSKAGGSGEQFF; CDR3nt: TGTGCCAGCAGTAAAGCGGGGGGGTCGGGTGAGCAGTTCTTC
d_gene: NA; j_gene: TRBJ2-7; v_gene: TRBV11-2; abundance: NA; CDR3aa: CASNRLASGHEQYF; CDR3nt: TGTGCCAGCAACCGTCTAGCGTCGGGGCACGAGCAGTACTTC
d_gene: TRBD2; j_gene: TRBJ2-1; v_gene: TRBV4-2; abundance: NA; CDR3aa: CASSPLAGGQGNEQFF; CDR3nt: TGTGCCAGCAGCCCCTTAGCGGGGGGGCAGGGGAATGAGCAGTTCTTC
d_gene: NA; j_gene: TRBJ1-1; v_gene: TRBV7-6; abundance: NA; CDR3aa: CASSAGANTEAFF; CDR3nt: TGTGCCAGCAGCGCAGGGGCGAACACTGAAGCTTTCTTT
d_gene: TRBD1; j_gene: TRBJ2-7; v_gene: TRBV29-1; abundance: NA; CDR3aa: CSVELDRGQPKYF; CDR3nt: TGCAGCGTTGAACTAGACAGGGGGCAGCCGAAGTACTTC
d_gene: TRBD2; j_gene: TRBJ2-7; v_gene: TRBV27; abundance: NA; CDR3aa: CASSLSRRGSSYEQYF; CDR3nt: TGTGCCAGCAGTTTATCTCGGCGGGGGAGCTCCTACGAGCAGTACTTC
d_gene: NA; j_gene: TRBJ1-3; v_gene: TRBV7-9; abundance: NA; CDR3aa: CASSQSLVGNTIYF; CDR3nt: TGTGCCAGCAGCCAAAGCTTAGTTGGAAACACCATATATTTT
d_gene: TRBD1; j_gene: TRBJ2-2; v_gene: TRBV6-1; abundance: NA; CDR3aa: CANGQGAAYSGELFF; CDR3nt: TGTGCCAACGGACAGGGGGCGGCCTACTCCGGGGAGCTGTTTTTT
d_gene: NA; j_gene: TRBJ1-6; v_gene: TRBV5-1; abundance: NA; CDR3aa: CASSLAGQGRSPLHF; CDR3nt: TGCGCCAGCAGCTTGGCCGGGCAGGGTCGATCACCCCTCCACTTT
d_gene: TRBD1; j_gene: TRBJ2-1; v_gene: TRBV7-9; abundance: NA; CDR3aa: CASSLTGVGSYNEQFF; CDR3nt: TGTGCCAGCAGCTTGACAGGGGTGGGCTCCTACAATGAGCAGTTCTTC
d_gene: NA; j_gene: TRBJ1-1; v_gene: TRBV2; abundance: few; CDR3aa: CASSSMTYMNTEAFF; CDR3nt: TGTGCCAGCAGTTCTATGACATACATGAACACTGAAGCTTTCTTT
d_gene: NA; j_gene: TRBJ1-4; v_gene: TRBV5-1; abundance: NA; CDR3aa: CASSLGGTRGKLFF; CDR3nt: TGCGCCAGCAGCTTGGGAGGGACACGGGGAAAACTGTTTTTT
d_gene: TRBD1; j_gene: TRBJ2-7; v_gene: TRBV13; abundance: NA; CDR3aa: CASSLRGGQGRVYEQYF; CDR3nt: TGTGCCAGCAGCTTAAGAGGGGGACAGGGGAGGGTCTACGAGCAGTACTTC
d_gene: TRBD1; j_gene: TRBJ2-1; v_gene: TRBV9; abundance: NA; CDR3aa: CASSVAQGASEQFF; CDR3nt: TGTGCCAGCAGCGTAGCACAGGGGGCCAGTGAGCAGTTCTTC
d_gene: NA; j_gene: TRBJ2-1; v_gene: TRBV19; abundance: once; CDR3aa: CASSLTGEGEQFF; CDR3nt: TGTGCCAGTAGTTTGACAGGGGAGGGTGAGCAGTTCTTC
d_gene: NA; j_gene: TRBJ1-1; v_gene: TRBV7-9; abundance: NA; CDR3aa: CSSSRAPQGNTEAFF; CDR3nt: TGTTCCAGCAGCCGAGCACCGCAGGGGAACACTGAAGCTTTCTTT
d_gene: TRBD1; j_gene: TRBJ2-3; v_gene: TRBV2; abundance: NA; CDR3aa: CASSPTGGLGDTQYF; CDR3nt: TGTGCCAGCAGTCCGACAGGGGGGCTAGGAGATACGCAGTATTTT
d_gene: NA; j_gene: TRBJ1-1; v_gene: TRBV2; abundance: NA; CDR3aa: CASSEAGRTWDEAFF; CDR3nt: TGTGCCAGCAGTGAAGCAGGGCGGACATGGGATGAAGCTTTCTTT
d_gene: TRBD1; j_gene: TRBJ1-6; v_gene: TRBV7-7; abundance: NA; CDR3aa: CASSPPFRDRGFSPLHF; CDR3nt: TGTGCCAGCAGCCCGCCTTTCCGGGACAGGGGGTTTTCACCCCTCCACTTT
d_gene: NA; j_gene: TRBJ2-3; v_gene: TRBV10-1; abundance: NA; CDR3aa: CARGRGRVIPGDTQYF; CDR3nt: TGCGCCAGAGGTAGGGGCAGGGTCATCCCGGGTGATACGCAGTATTTT
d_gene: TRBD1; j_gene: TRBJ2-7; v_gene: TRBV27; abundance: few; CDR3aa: CASSWGQGGTYEQYF; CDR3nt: TGTGCCAGCTCCTGGGGACAGGGGGGGACCTACGAGCAGTACTTC
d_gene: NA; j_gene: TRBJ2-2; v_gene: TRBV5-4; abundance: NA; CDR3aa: CASSLYSSTGELFF; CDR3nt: TGTGCCAGCAGCTTATACTCTAGCACCGGGGAGCTGTTTTTT
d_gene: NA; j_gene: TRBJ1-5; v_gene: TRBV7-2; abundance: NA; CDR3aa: CASSLGGAGGNQPQHF; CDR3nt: TGTGCCAGCAGCTTAGGTGGGGCGGGAGGCAATCAGCCCCAGCATTTT
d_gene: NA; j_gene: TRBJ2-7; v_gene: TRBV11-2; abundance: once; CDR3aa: CASSSTYEQYF; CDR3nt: TGTGCCAGCAGCTCCACCTACGAGCAGTACTTC
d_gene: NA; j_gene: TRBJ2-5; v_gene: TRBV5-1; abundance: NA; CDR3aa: CASSLSQAEETQYF; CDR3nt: TGCGCCAGCAGCTTGTCACAGGCGGAAGAGACCCAGTACTTC
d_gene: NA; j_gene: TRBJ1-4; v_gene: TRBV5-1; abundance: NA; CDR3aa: CASSSRDNEKLFF; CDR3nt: TGCGCCAGCAGCTCCAGGGATAATGAAAAACTGTTTTTT
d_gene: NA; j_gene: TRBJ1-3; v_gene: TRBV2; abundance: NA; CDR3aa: CASTSLVSLSGNTIYF; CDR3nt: TGTGCCAGCACTTCACTAGTCAGTCTCTCTGGAAACACCATATATTTT
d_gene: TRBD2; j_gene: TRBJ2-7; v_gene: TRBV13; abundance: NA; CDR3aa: CASSRGLAGYEQYF; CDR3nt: TGTGCCAGCAGCCGGGGGCTAGCGGGATACGAGCAGTACTTC
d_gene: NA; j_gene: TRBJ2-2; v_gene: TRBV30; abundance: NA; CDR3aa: CAWNRENGELFF; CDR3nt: TGTGCCTGGAACAGGGAGAACGGGGAGCTGTTTTTT
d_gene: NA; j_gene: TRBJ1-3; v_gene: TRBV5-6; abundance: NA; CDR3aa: CASSPGDGNTIYF; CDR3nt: TGTGCCAGCAGCCCCGGGGATGGAAACACCATATATTTT
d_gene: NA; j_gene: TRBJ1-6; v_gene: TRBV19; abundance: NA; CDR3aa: CASSPIQGGNSPLHF; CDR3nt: TGTGCCAGTAGTCCCATACAGGGTGGGAATTCACCCCTCCACTTT
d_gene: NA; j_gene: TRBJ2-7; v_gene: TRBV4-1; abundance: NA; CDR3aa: CASSPPASAVWEQYF; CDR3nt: TGCGCCAGCAGCCCTCCGGCTAGCGCGGTTTGGGAGCAGTACTTC
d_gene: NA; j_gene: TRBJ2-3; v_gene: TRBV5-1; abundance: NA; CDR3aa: CASSLGGGRTDTQYF; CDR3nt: TGCGCCAGCAGCTTGGGGGGGGGCCGCACAGATACGCAGTATTTT
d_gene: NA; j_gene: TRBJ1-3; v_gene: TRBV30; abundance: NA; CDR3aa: CAWSVTRGSGNTIYF; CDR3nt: TGTGCCTGGAGTGTCACCAGGGGCTCTGGAAACACCATATATTTT
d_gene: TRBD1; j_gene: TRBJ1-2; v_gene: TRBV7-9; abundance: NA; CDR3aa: CASSSGTVVYGYTF; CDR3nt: TGTGCCAGCAGCTCCGGGACAGTGGTCTATGGCTACACCTTC
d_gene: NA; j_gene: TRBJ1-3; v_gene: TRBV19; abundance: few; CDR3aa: CASSEPPGNTIYF; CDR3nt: TGTGCCAGTAGTGAGCCCCCTGGAAACACCATATATTTT
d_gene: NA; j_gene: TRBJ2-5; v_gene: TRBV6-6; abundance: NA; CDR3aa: CASSYSGSWETQYF; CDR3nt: TGTGCCAGCAGTTACTCCGGGTCTTGGGAGACCCAGTACTTC
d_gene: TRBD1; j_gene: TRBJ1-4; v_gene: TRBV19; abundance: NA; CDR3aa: CASSKGAHEKLFF; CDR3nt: TGTGCCAGTAGTAAGGGGGCTCATGAAAAACTGTTTTTT
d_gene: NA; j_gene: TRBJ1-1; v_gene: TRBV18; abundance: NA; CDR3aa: CASSPGTVVYTEAFF; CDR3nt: TGTGCCAGCTCACCAGGTACGGTGGTTTACACTGAAGCTTTCTTT
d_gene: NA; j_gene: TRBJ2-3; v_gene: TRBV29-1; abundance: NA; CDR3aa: CSARAGSGTDTQYF; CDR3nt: TGCAGCGCCCGGGCGGGATCGGGCACAGATACGCAGTATTTT
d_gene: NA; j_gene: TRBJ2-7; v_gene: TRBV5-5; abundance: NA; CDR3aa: CASSPTGGTYEQYF; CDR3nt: TGTGCCAGCAGCCCTACCGGGGGTACCTACGAGCAGTACTTC
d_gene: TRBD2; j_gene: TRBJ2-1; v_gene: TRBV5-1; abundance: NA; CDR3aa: CASSLSGGANNEQFF; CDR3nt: TGCGCCAGCAGCCTTAGCGGGGGGGCGAACAATGAGCAGTTCTTC
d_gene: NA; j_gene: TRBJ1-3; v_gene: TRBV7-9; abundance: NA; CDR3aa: CASSLGGNGGNTIYF; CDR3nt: TGTGCCAGCAGCTTGGGGGGGAATGGTGGAAACACCATATATTTT
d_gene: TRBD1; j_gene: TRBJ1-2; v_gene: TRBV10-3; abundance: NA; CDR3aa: CAISVEQGAANGYTF; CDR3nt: TGTGCCATCAGCGTGGAACAGGGGGCCGCGAATGGCTACACCTTC
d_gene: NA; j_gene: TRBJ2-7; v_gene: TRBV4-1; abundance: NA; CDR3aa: CASSQGYSYEQYF; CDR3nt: TGCGCCAGCAGCCAAGGCTACTCCTACGAGCAGTACTTC
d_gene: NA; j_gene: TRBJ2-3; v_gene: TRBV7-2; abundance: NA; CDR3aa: CASSLLYTDTQYF; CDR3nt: TGTGCCAGCAGCTTACTCTACACAGATACGCAGTATTTT
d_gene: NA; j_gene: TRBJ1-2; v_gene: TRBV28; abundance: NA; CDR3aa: CASRASNYGYTF; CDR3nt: TGTGCCAGCAGGGCCTCGAACTATGGCTACACCTTC
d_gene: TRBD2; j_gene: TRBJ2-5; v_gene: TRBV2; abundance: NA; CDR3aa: CASSVGGRVETQYF; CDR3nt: TGTGCCAGCAGTGTTGGGGGGAGGGTGGAGACCCAGTACTTC
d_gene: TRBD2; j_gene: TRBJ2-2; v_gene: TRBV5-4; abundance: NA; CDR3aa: CASSLAGGPNTGELFF; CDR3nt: TGTGCCAGCAGTCTAGCGGGGGGCCCTAACACCGGGGAGCTGTTTTTT
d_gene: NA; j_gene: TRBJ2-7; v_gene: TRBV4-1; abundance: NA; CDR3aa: CASSHSTGPIYEQYF; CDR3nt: TGCGCCAGCAGCCACTCGACAGGACCGATCTACGAGCAGTACTTC